This T cell receptor (beta chain) was found in a study of identical twins listed by TCRdb under 2016. For the wider study: TCR alpha and beta repertoires from monozygotic twins, unrelated adults of various ages and cord blood were deep-sequenced to test whether fetal clonotypes persist. Replicate twin experiments were performed at different times using different library preparation protocols to rule out contamination. Summary of the overall study and its limitations: The excess sharing between twins in beta out-of-frame sequences was weaker because fewer shared sequences reduced the signal-to-noise ratio. Fewer insertions were carried by abundant cord blood beta clonotypes; a weaker similar trend was observed in young adult naive repertoires, while no such trend was observed in memory repertoires. Conclusions relied on cross-sectional statistical analysis, since the same donors could not be followed over many years. In monozygotic twins, out-of-frame TCR alpha sharing was systematically underestimated by recombination models, although the models agreed with sharing between unrelated individuals. Zero-insertion analyses could be partly confounded by invariant T cells such as MAIT and iNKT, although diverse VJ usage argued against such confounding for most clonotypes. Compared with coincidental sharing between unrelated individuals, out-of-frame TCR alpha sequences shared between twins had an excess of sequences with low generation probability.

The library was generated by 5' RACE. TCRdb lists the instrument as Illumina HiSeq 2000. A universal primer binding site was added through template switching, and the final cDNA carried a unique molecular identifier so that TCR cDNA molecules could be counted accurately. First-strand cDNA for TCR alpha and beta chains was synthesized from specific primers in the conserved constant-segment region. To control for contamination, every cDNA library carried two barcodes: a SMART-Mk sample barcode plus Illumina barcodes. TruSeq adapter sequences and Illumina sample barcodes were added in two successive PCR steps. Sequencing of the TCR alpha and beta cDNA libraries was done on the Illumina HiSeq platform using custom primers. The source study handled its data this way. MiGEC was used to process raw reads and extract unique molecular identifiers, and MiXCR was used to find CDR3 positions. Recombination models were inferred per individual with the repgenHMM and IGoR tools using an EM algorithm. The tcR package in R was used for shared clonotype analysis, with sharing normalized by the product of cloneset sizes. To study raw recombination free of thymic and clonal selection effects, out-of-frame nonproductive sequences were analyzed. TCRdb redid the processing of the public reads, applying fastp at Q25 and MiXCR, and retained in-frame beta chains. Entries are consolidated by CDR3 protein sequence, retaining the most common genes and DNA. V and J calls and clone size were set by TCRdb, not the authors. This sample comprises fewer than 650,000 distinct CDR3 sequences, 9.6% of them detected only once. Roughly 3% of the sample belongs to the ten largest clones.

All donors were healthy Caucasians. The twin cohort consisted of three pairs of female monozygotic twins, all aged roughly 18 to 29 years. The RNA used for TCR libraries was isolated from peripheral blood mononuclear cells. In its sample, this clonotype was seen a few times. What this receptor recognizes is not known. Base-call qualities are not available, and no considerably larger clone is one nucleotide away. V is trimmed back by 2 bases and J by 6 bases, and the junction contains 15 bases that no gene match accounts for. Looking up the germline V gene (reference sequence) yields CDR1 LGHDT and CDR2 YNNKEL. The CDR3 runs 20 residues from the cysteine to the phenylalanine. This entry keeps only the CDR3 DNA: 60 bases, framed from base 1. The sample was also reused in another study, on yellow fever vaccine responses in identical twins. The second study reports: The authors reported that the T cell response to vaccination in identical twins appeared partly convergent and partly personalized. In the study, vaccine-responding T cell clones were precisely tracked in identical twins.

The TCR was taken from a woman between 18 and 29 years old in good health. Recombination connected TRBV3-1 to TRBJ2-1; TRBD2 fits 14 bases in the junction. The specimen was PBMCs. The sequenced DNA is TGTGCCAGCAGCCAACCCCTAGGACAGGATGGACTAGCGGGAGGCAATGAGCAGTTCTTC. Its coded protein is CASSQPLGQDGLAGGNEQFF.